This T cell receptor beta chain was obtained from a study of long-term antiretroviral therapy in people with HIV. Study-wide results and caveats: All time points showed a repertoire dominated by clones expanded before ART. Post-ART samples showed increased diversity that remained below transplant donor control levels.

This clone has only a few counts. What it recognizes is unknown. This was the immunoSEQ v3.0 assay at survey level. Some clones are missing from TCRdb's copy, which holds only in-frame ones; the method was immunoSEQ multiplex PCR. The table has some 25,000 clones, 80% to 90% seen once. The germline V gene encodes CDR1 LNHDA and CDR2 SQIVND (reference sequence). V dropped 5 bases and J dropped 4 bases, with 15 bases sitting between them. The CDR3 spans 16 residues. The material was unsorted PBMCs, obtained 1.2 years after starting antiretroviral therapy. The receptor comes from a man between 50 and 59 years old with HIV. The V and J genes are TRBV19 and TRBJ1-6; tentatively, D is TRBD1 (6 bases). CDR3 in amino acids: CASSVGQIQYNSPLHF. For the CDR3, the DNA is TGTGCCAGTAGTGTTGGACAGATCCAGTATAATTCACCCCTCCACTTT.